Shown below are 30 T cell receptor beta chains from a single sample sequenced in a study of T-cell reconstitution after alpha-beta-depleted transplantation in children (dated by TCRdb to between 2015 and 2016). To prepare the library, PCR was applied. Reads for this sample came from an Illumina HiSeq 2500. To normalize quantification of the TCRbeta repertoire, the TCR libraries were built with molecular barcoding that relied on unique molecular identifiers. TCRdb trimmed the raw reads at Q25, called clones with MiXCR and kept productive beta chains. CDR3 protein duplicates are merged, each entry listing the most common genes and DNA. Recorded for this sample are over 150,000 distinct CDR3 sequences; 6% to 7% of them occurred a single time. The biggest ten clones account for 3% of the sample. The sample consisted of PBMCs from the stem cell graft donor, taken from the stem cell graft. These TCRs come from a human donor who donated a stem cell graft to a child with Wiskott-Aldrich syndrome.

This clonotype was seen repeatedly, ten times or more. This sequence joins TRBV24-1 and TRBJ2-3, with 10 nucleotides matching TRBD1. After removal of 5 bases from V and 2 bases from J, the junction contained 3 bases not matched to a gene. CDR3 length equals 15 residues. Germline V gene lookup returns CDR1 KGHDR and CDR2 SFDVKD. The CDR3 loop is CATSGGTGATDTQYF. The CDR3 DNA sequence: TGTGCCACCAGTGGCGGGACAGGGGCCACAGATACGCAGTATTTT.

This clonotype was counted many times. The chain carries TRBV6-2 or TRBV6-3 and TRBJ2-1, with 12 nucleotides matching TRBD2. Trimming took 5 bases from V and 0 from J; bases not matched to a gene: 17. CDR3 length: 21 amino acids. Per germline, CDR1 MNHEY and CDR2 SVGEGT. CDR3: CASSPIIGTSGRSSSYNEQFF. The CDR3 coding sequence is TGTGCCAGCAGTCCCATCATAGGGACTAGCGGGCGAAGCAGCTCCTACAATGAGCAGTTCTTC.

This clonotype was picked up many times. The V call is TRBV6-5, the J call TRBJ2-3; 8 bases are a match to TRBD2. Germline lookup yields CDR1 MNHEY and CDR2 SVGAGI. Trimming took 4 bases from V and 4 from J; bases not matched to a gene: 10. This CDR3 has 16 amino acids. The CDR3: CASSLRRSGTSDTQYF. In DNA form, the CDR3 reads TGTGCCAGCAGTTTACGGCGTAGCGGGACGTCAGATACGCAGTATTTT.

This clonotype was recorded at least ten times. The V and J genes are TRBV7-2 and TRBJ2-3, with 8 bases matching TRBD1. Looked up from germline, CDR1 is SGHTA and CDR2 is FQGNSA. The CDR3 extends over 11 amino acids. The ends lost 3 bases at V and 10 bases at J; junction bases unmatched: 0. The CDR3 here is CASSLTGAQYF. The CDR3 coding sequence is TGTGCCAGCAGCTTGACAGGGGCGCAGTATTTT. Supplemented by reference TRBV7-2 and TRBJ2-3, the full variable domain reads GAGVSQSPSNKVTEKGKDVELRCDPISGHTALYWYRQSLGQGLEFLIYFQGNSAPDKSGLPSDRFSAERTGGSVSTLTIQRTQQEDSAVYLCASSLTGAQYFGPGTRLTVL.

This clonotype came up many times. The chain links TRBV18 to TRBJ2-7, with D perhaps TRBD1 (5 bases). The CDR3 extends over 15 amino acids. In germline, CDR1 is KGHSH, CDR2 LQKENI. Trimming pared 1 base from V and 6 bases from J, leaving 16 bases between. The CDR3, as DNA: TGTGCCAGCTCACCACTGTCCCAGGGTATCGGCGAGCAGTACTTC. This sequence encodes CASSPLSQGIGEQYF.

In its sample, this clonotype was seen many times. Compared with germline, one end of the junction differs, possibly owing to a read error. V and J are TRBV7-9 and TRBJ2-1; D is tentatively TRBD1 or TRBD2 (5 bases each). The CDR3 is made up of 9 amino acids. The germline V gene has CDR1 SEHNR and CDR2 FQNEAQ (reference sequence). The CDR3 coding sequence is TGTGCCACCTCCAGGGACCCTGCCTTC. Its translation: CATSRDPAF.

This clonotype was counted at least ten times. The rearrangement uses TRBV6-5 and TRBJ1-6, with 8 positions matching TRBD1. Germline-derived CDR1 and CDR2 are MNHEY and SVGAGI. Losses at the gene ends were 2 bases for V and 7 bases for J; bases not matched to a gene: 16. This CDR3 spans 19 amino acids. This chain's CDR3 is CASSYTPGTGPTLNSPLHF. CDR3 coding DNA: TGTGCCAGCAGTTACACTCCCGGGACAGGCCCGACTTTAAATTCACCCCTCCACTTT.

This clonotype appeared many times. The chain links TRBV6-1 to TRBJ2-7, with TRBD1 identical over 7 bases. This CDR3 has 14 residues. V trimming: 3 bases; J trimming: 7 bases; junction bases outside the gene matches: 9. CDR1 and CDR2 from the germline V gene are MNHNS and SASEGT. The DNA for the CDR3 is TGTGCCAGCAGTGAGATTAAGGGGGCGAGTGAGCAGTACTTC. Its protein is CASSEIKGASEQYF.

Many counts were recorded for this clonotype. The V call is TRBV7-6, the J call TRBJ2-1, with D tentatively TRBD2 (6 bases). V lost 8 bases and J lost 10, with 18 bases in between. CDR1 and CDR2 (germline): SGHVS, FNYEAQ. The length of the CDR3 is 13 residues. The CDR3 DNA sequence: TGTGCCAGCGACTTAATTAGCGGTTCAGAGCAGTTCTTC. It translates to CASDLISGSEQFF. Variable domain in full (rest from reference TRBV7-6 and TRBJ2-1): GAGVSQSPRYKVTKRGQDVALRCDPISGHVSLYWYRQALGQGPEFLTYFNYEAQQDKSGLPNDRFSAERPEGSISTLTIQRTEQRDSAMYRCASDLISGSEQFFGPGTRLTVL.

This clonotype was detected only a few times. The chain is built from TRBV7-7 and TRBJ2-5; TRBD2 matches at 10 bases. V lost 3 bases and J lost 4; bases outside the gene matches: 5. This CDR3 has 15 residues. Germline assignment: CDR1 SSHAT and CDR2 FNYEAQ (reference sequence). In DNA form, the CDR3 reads TGTGCCAGCAGCTTGAGCGGGGGGGTCGGAGAGACCCAGTACTTC. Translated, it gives CASSLSGGVGETQYF. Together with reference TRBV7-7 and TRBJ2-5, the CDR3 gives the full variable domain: GAGVSQSPRYKVTKRGQDVTLRCDPISSHATLYWYQQALGQGPEFLTYFNYEAQPDKSGLPSDRFSAERPEGSISTLTIQRTEQRDSAMYRCASSLSGGVGETQYFGPGTRLLVL.

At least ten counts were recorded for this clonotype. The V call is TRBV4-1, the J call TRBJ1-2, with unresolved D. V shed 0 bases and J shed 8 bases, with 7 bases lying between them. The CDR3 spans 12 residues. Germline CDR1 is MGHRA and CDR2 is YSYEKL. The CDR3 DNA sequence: TGCGCCAGCAGCCAAGAGCAAGGCGGCTACACCTTC. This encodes CASSQEQGGYTF.

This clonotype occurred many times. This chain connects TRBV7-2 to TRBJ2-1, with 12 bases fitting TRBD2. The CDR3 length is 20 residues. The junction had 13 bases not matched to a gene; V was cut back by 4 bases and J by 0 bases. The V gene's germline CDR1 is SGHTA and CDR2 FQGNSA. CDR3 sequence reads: CASSSPGRLAGAHSYNEQFF. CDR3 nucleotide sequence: TGTGCCAGCAGCTCCCCGGGGAGACTAGCGGGGGCCCACTCCTACAATGAGCAGTTCTTC.

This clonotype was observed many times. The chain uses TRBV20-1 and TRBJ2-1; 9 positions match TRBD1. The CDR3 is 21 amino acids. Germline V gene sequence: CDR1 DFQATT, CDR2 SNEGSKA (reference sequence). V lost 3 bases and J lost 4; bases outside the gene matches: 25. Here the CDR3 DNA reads TGCAGTGCTAGGCCGCGAACCTCCCGGGACAGGGAATTTAGGGCTTACAATGAGCAGTTCTTC. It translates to CSARPRTSRDREFRAYNEQFF.

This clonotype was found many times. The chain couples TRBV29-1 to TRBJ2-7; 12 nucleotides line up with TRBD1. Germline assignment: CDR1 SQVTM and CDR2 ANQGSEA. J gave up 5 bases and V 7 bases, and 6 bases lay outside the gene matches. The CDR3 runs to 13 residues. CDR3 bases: TGCAGCGGAGTTAGGGACAGGGGGCACGAGCAGTACTTC. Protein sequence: CSGVRDRGHEQYF.

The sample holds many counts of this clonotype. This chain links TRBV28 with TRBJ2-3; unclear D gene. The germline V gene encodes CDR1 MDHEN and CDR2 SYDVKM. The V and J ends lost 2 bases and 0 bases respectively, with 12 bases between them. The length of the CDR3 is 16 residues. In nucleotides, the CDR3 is TGTGCCAGCAGTTTAGGTCCGGGTCCTAGCACAGATACGCAGTATTTT. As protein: CASSLGPGPSTDTQYF. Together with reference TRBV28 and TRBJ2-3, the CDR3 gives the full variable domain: DVKVTQSSRYLVKRTGEKVFLECVQDMDHENMFWYRQDPGLGLRLIYFSYDVKMKEKGDIPEGYSVSREKKERFSLILESASTNQTSMYLCASSLGPGPSTDTQYFGPGTRLTVL.

This chain's CDR3 is CASSHRQGAGELFF. CDR3 DNA: TGTGCCAGCAGCCATAGACAGGGGGCCGGGGAGCTGTTTTTT. The chain recombines TRBV3-1 with TRBJ2-2, with 9 bases lining up with TRBD1. The CDR3 is 14 residues long. CDR1 is LGHDT and CDR2 is YNNKEL in the germline V gene (reference sequence). V trimming: 3 bases; J trimming: 6 bases; junction bases outside the gene matches: 2.

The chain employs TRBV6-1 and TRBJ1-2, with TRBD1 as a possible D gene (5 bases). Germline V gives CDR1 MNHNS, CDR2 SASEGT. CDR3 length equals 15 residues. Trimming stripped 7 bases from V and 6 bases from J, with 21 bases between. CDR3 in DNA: TGTGCCAGCACCACTGAGCCCGGCAGGGCGCATGGCTACACCTTC. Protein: CASTTEPGRAHGYTF.

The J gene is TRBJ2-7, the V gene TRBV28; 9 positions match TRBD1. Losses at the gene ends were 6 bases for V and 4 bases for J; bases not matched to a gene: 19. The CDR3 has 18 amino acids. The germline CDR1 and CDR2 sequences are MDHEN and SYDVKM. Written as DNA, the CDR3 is TGTGCCAGCAGCCCACTCAGCGAACCCGGGACAGGGAGGTACGAGCAGTACTTC. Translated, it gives CASSPLSEPGTGRYEQYF.

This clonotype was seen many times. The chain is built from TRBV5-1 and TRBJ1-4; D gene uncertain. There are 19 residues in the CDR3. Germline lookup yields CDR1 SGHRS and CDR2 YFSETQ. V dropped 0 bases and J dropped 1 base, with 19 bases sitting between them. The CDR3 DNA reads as TGCGCCAGCAGCTTGGAGGGCAGACCCGGCGAGATAACTAATGAAAAACTGTTTTTT. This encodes CASSLEGRPGEITNEKLFF. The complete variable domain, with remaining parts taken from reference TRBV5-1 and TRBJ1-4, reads KAGVTQTPRYLIKTRGQQVTLSCSPISGHRSVSWYQQTPGQGLQFLFEYFSETQRNKGNFPGRFSGRQFSNSRSEMNVSTLELGDSALYLCASSLEGRPGEITNEKLFFGSGTQLSVL.

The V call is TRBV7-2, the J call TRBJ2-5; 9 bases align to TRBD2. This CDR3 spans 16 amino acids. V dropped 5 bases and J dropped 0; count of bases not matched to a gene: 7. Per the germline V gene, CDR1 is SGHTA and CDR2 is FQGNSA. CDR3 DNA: TGTGCCAGCAGCCTAGTAGCGGGGGCCCACCAAGAGACCCAGTACTTC. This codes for CASSLVAGAHQETQYF.

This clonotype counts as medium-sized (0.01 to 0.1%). This CDR3 is CATSRGTSGGADTQYF. The DNA of the CDR3 is TGTGCCACCAGCAGAGGGACTAGCGGGGGGGCAGATACGCAGTATTTT. The chain recombines TRBV15 with TRBJ2-3; 15 bases fit TRBD2. V lost 1 base and J lost 4; bases outside the gene matches: 0. The germline V gene encodes CDR1 LNHNV and CDR2 YYDKDF (reference sequence). CDR3 length: 16 residues.

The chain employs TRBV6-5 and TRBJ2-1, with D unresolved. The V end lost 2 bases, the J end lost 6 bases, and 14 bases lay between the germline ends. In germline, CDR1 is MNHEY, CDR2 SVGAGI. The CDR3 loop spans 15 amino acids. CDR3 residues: CASSYGRQRSNEQFF. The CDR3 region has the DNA TGTGCCAGCAGTTACGGCAGGCAAAGGAGCAATGAGCAGTTCTTC.

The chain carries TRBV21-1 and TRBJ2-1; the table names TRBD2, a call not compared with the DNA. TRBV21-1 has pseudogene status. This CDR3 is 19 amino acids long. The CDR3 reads CASSKLEGTRSKRYNEQFF. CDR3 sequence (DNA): TGTGCCAGCAGCAAATTAGAGGGAACCCGATCGAAGCGATACAATGAGCAGTTCTTC.

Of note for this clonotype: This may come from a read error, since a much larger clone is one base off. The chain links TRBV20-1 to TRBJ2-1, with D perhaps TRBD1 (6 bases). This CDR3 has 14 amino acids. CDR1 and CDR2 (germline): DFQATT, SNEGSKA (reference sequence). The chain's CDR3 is CSARNDRGHNERFF. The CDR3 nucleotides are TGCAGTGCTAGAAATGATCGGGGACACAATGAGCGGTTCTTC.

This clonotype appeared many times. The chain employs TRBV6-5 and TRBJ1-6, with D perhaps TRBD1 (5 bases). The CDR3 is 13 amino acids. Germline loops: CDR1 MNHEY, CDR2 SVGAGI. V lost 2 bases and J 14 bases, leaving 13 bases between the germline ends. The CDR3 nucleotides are TGTGCCAGCAGTTACGCAGGGAGGATGACCCTCCACTTT. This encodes CASSYAGRMTLHF.

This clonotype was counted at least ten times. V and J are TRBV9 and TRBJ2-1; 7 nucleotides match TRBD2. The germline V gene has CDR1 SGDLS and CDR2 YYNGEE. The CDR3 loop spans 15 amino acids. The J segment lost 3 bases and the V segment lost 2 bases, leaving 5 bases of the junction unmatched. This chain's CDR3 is CASSVSGDFYNEQFF. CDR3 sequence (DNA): TGTGCCAGCAGCGTGAGCGGGGACTTCTACAATGAGCAGTTCTTC.

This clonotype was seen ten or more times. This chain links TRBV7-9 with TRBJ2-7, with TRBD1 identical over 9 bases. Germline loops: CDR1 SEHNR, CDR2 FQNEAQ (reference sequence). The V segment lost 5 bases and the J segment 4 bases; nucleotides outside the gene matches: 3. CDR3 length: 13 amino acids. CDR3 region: CASSAGTGYEQYF. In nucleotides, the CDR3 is TGTGCCAGCAGCGCCGGGACAGGGTACGAGCAGTACTTC.

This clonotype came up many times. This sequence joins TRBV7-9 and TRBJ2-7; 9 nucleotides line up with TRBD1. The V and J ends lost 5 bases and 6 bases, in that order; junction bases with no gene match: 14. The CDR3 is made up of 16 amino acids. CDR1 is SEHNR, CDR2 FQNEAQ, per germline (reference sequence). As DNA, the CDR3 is TGTGCCAGCAGCCCCCGGACAGGGGAACCCCTTGGCGAGCAGTACTTC. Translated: CASSPRTGEPLGEQYF.

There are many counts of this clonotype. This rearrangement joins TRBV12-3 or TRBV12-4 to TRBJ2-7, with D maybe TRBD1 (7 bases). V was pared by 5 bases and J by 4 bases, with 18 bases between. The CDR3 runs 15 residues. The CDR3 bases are TGTGCCAGCAGTCCCCCAGGGGGGATAGGGTACGAGCAGTACTTC. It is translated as CASSPPGGIGYEQYF.

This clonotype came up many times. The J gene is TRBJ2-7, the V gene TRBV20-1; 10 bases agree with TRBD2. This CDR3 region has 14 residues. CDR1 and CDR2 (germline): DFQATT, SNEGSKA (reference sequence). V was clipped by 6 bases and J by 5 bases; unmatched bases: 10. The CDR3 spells CSAPAASGSNEQYF. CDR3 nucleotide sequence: TGCAGTGCACCAGCCGCTAGCGGGAGTAACGAGCAGTACTTC.